This TCR beta chain was profiled in a study of cytomegalovirus exposure and HLA in healthy donors. Study outcomes and limitations: TCR beta chain V- and J-gene trimming was linked, in a later analysis, to a missense variant in DCLRE1C. Rarity marked most TCR sequences, yet some public TCRs occurred in many donors. Several of the most significant clusters were apparently associated with common viral pathogens in a later analysis.

When sampled, the donors appeared nominally healthy, though they likely had unrecorded immune exposures. Germline CDR1 PRHDT, CDR2 FYEKMQ (reference sequence). The CDR3 has 15 amino acids. V lost 0 bases, J lost 3 bases, and 4 bases stayed unmatched. The PCR was carried out with 60 Vbeta primers and 13 Jbeta primers. TCRdb's table, derived via immunoSEQ multiplex PCR, lists solely in-frame clones and lacks some. The table records 150,000 to 180,000 clones, 80% of them present only once. A note on this clone: Its antigen is undetermined.

This chain connects TRBV13 to TRBJ2-7; 8 nucleotides align to TRBD1. The clonotype originates from a man aged 30 to 45 in good health and CMV-seropositive. The sequencing input was PBMCs. CDR3 DNA: TGTGCCAGCAGCTTAGGCAGGGGGCTGATCTACGAGCAGTACTTC. As protein: CASSLGRGLIYEQYF.